This T cell receptor (beta chain) originates from a study of cytomegalovirus exposure and HLA in healthy donors. Note on this clone: What it binds is not known.

Study-level points and caveats: An analysis done earlier found most TCR beta V segments productive about 90% or about 30% of the time. Specificity of a few CMV-associated chains for CMV antigens was verified in vitro. According to reports, the classifier identified cytomegalovirus status with high specificity and sensitivity.

The PCR contained 60 Vbeta and 13 Jbeta primers. Only in-frame clones appear in the TCRdb table, and some are missing; sequencing was by immunoSEQ multiplex PCR. The data contain more than 110,000 clones, around 77% of them singletons. Germline values: CDR1 LNHNV, CDR2 YYDKDF (reference sequence). V shed 5 bases and J shed 3 bases, with 13 bases lying between them. This CDR3 has 14 amino acids. This rearrangement joins TRBV15 to TRBJ1-1; D is ambiguous. Sequenced sample: PBMCs. This clonotype was obtained from a man aged 18 to 29 in good health and CMV-seronegative. The CDR3 is CATSPQGGYTEAFF. The CDR3 DNA sequence: TGTGCCACCAGCCCCCAAGGAGGGTACACTGAAGCTTTCTTT.